Below are 10 T cell receptor beta chains sequenced from a single sample in a study of blood T cell repertoires in COVID-19 (dated by TCRdb to about 2020). Library preparation was by the immunoSEQ multiplex PCR assay. TCRdb limited this immuneACCESS table to in-frame rearrangements with V and J called. A share of clones is missing; checked studies link under half to unresolved V genes, and the rest is unexplained. For this sample the table gives some 210,000 clones, of which under 90% were detected only once. The leading ten clones occupy around 9.3% of the sample. The sample taken for sequencing was PBMCs or T cells enriched from blood (not recorded which). Source of these receptors: a woman aged 45-59 years with acute COVID-19.

The chain employs TRBV7-2 and TRBJ2-3; a weak D match, TRBD1 (6 bases). Germline CDR1 SGHTA, CDR2 FQGNSA. Trimming shortened V by 3 bases and J by 5 bases, and 9 bases separated the two germline ends. This CDR3 has 13 amino acids. The CDR3 region is CASSFYRVDTQYF. The CDR3 region has the DNA TGTGCCAGCAGCTTTTACAGGGTAGATACGCAGTATTTT.

This chain links TRBV11-2 with TRBJ2-5; 14 bases are shared with TRBD2. CDR3 length: 16 residues. Germline-derived CDR1 and CDR2 are SGHAT and FQNNGV. J was trimmed by 5 bases and V by 5 bases; bases with no gene match: 7. The CDR3 DNA reads as TGTGCCAGCAGCCCAGGGACTAGCGGGGGTAGGGAGACCCAGTACTTC. It specifies CASSPGTSGGRETQYF.

The CDR3 DNA sequence: TGTGCCAGCAGTTACTCGGGACAGGGAGGGTACGAGCAGTACTTC. This sequence encodes CASSYSGQGGYEQYF. This chain links TRBV6-2 or TRBV6-3 with TRBJ2-7; 9 bases are a match to TRBD1. The CDR3 consists of 15 residues. Per the germline V gene, CDR1 is MNHEY and CDR2 is SVGEGT. After removal of 0 bases from V and 4 bases from J, the junction contained 4 bases not matched to a gene.

The rearrangement uses TRBV7-6 and TRBJ2-5; TRBD2 aligns across 7 bases. V shed 1 base and J 3 bases; nucleotides not matched to a gene: 8. The CDR3 consists of 16 residues. Germline V gives CDR1 SGHVS, CDR2 FNYEAQ. This chain's CDR3 is CASSLGLSGLKETQYF. CDR3 nucleotide sequence: TGTGCCAGCAGCTTAGGACTTAGCGGGCTCAAAGAGACCCAGTACTTC.

The J gene is TRBJ1-6, the V gene TRBV2, with 7 bases fitting TRBD1. This CDR3 region has 15 residues. V trimming: 6 bases; J trimming: 7 bases; junction bases outside the gene matches: 9. CDR1 is SNHLY and CDR2 is FYNNEI in the germline V gene. Here the CDR3 reads CASRQTGTDNSPLHF. CDR3 DNA: TGTGCCAGCAGACAAACCGGGACAGACAATTCACCCCTCCACTTT.

The J gene is TRBJ2-3, the V gene TRBV9, with D unclear. Per the germline V gene, CDR1 is SGDLS and CDR2 is YYNGEE. Trimming took off 0 bases at V and 6 bases at J, with 14 bases between the two ends. The CDR3 spans 15 residues. CDR3 in DNA: TGTGCCAGCAGCGTAGGTCACGCGTCGGAGGATACGCAGTATTTT. Its protein is CASSVGHASEDTQYF. Drawing the rest from reference TRBV9 and TRBJ2-3, the complete variable domain is DSGVTQTPKHLITATGQRVTLRCSPRSGDLSVYWYQQSLDQGLQFLIQYYNGEERAKGNILERFSAQQFPDLHSELNLSSLELGDSALYFCASSVGHASEDTQYFGPGTRLTVL.

This chain uses TRBV28 with TRBJ2-7; unclear D gene. The CDR3 is 13 amino acids. V was cut by 1 base and J by 0 bases, with 4 bases left in between. Germline CDR1 MDHEN, CDR2 SYDVKM. Here the CDR3 reads CASSLSLSYEQYF. DNA for the CDR3: TGTGCCAGCAGTTTATCCCTCTCCTACGAGCAGTACTTC.

V usage is TRBV10-3 and J usage is TRBJ2-1, with 9 bases aligning to TRBD2. J lost 7 bases, V lost 0 bases, and 10 bases had no gene match. Germline V CDR1 and CDR2: ENHRY, SYGVKD. The CDR3 length is 17 residues. This chain's CDR3 is CAISESMLREGLNEQFF. CDR3 coding DNA: TGTGCCATCAGTGAGTCGATGTTGCGGGAGGGCCTGAATGAGCAGTTCTTC.

This rearrangement joins TRBV15 to TRBJ1-1; possible D gene TRBD1, 6 bases. Germline CDR1 LNHNV, CDR2 YYDKDF (reference sequence). V lost 5 bases and J lost 1, with 14 bases in between. This CDR3 region has 15 residues. The CDR3 bases are TGTGCCACCAGCCCTCTCAAGACAGGGAACACTGAAGCTTTCTTT. Amino acids: CATSPLKTGNTEAFF.

V is TRBV6-5 and J is TRBJ2-3; TRBD2 aligns across 9 bases. CDR1 is MNHEY and CDR2 is SVGAGI in the germline V gene. This CDR3 is 14 amino acids long. V lost 7 bases to trimming and J lost 1 base; unmatched junction nucleotides: 3. In DNA, the CDR3 is TGTGCCAGCACCCAGCGGGGGGGCACAGATACGCAGTATTTT. Residues: CASTQRGGTDTQYF.